One sample yielded the 2 T cell receptor beta chains listed below, sequenced in a study of T-cell memory formation after mild COVID-19. TCRdb ran MiXCR on the 5' RACE reads and lists one entry per CDR3 protein. The table lists 550,000 to 700,000 distinct CDR3 sequences, approximately 18% of them singletons. Sample: PBMCs or a T cell subset sorted from them (not recorded which). These TCRs come from an adult woman who had mild COVID-19 (a few samples of this study predate the infection). Cell type and time point are not known.

Concerning this clonotype itself: The junction does not match germline at one end; this may be a read error. The V call is TRBV9, the J call TRBJ2-1; D gene unclear. Germline values: CDR1 SGDLS, CDR2 YYNGEE. This CDR3 contains 13 residues. The CDR3 DNA follows: TGTGCCAGCGGCGGCGGTATTTACAGTGAGCAGTTCTTC. It is translated as CASGGGIYSEQFF.

The chain links TRBV27 to TRBJ2-1; D might be TRBD2 (5 bases). The CDR3 covers 13 residues. V lost 3 bases to trimming and J lost 8 bases, with 11 bases between them. The germline gives CDR1 MNHEY, CDR2 SMNVEV (reference sequence). CDR3 loop: CASSFQTIHEQFF. The CDR3 DNA is TGTGCCAGCAGTTTTCAGACTATTCATGAGCAGTTCTTC.